One and the same sample provided the 20 T cell receptor beta chains below, sequenced in a study of blood T cell repertoires in COVID-19. The repertoire was sequenced with immunoSEQ multiplex PCR; TCRdb's copy has only in-frame clones and lacks some. The table has fewer than 100,000 clones, roughly 80% seen once. Input material: peripheral blood. These receptors were obtained from an older woman with acute or convalescent COVID-19.

The V call is TRBV28, the J call TRBJ2-5; 9 bases agree with TRBD1. The CDR3 length is 16 residues. With V trimmed by 5 bases and J by 1 base, 8 bases remained unmatched. Germline V CDR1 and CDR2: MDHEN, SYDVKM. The CDR3 here is CASSESGTGSQETQYF. In DNA form, the CDR3 reads TGTGCCAGCAGTGAATCCGGGACAGGGTCCCAAGAGACCCAGTACTTC. The full variable domain, with the rest looked up from reference TRBV28 and TRBJ2-5, is DVKVTQSSRYLVKRTGEKVFLECVQDMDHENMFWYRQDPGLGLRLIYFSYDVKMKEKGDIPEGYSVSREKKERFSLILESASTNQTSMYLCASSESGTGSQETQYFGPGTRLLVL.

The chain couples TRBV6-1 to TRBJ1-4; a weak D match, TRBD1 (5 bases). V was shortened by 2 bases and J by 12 bases, with 19 bases between the two germline ends. The CDR3 extends over 15 amino acids. Per germline, CDR1 MNHNS and CDR2 SASEGT. The CDR3 DNA is TGTGCCAGCAGTGAACAGCCCGGGGGAAAACTAGAACTGTTTTTT. Encoded protein: CASSEQPGGKLELFF.

This sequence joins TRBV6-5 and TRBJ2-7; the match to TRBD1 covers 10 bases. CDR1 and CDR2 (germline): MNHEY, SVGAGI. The CDR3 extends over 15 amino acids. V was pared by 6 bases and J by 3 bases, with 8 bases of the junction left unmatched. CDR3 loop: CASREDRGTSYEQYF. Here the CDR3 DNA reads TGTGCCAGCAGAGAGGACAGGGGGACTAGCTACGAGCAGTACTTC.

The chain recombines TRBV28 with TRBJ2-3, with TRBD1 matching 8 bases. Trimming removed 5 bases from V and 2 bases from J; junction bases left unmatched: 6. The CDR3 has 15 residues. CDR1 is MDHEN and CDR2 is SYDVKM in the germline V gene. The CDR3 DNA reads as TGTGCCAGCAGTCCAGGGGGCGTGAACACAGATACGCAGTATTTT. Its translation is CASSPGGVNTDTQYF.

V usage is TRBV5-1 and J usage is TRBJ2-1; TRBD2 aligns across 9 bases. V lost 7 bases to trimming and J lost 9 bases; unmatched junction nucleotides: 11. This CDR3 region has 14 residues. Germline lookup yields CDR1 SGHRS and CDR2 YFSETQ. CDR3 sequence: CASCWGAGGGEQFF. For the CDR3, the DNA is TGCGCCAGCTGCTGGGGGGCGGGAGGGGGTGAGCAGTTCTTC.

This chain links TRBV5-5 with TRBJ2-3, with 13 bases fitting TRBD2. The junction had 9 bases not matched to a gene; V was cut back by 4 bases and J by 13 bases. The CDR3 totals 14 residues. From germline, CDR1 is SGHKS and CDR2 YYEKEE (reference sequence). For the CDR3, the DNA is TGTGCCAGCAGCGTCGGGACTAGCGGGGCCTCGGAGTATTTT. Amino acids: CASSVGTSGASEYF.

This clone showed up just once. This rearrangement joins TRBV3-1 (or the pseudogene TRBV3-2) to TRBJ1-2; 7 positions match TRBD1. Germline values: CDR1 LGHDT, CDR2 YNNKEL (reference sequence). The CDR3 has 16 amino acids. The V and J ends lost 1 base and 4 bases, in that order; junction bases with no gene match: 9. The CDR3 nucleotides read TGTGCCAGCAGCCAAGTCCCGGGACAGAATTCCTATGGCTACACCTTC. Residues: CASSQVPGQNSYGYTF.

V usage is TRBV3-1 (or the pseudogene TRBV3-2) and J usage is TRBJ2-1, with TRBD2 matching 8 bases. V gave up 6 bases and J gave up 6 bases; unmatched junction bases: 10. The CDR3 has 15 residues. In germline, CDR1 is LGHDT, CDR2 YNNKEL (reference sequence). CDR3 sequence (DNA): TGTGCCAGCAGTCAACACGGACTAGCCCGCAATGAGCAGTTCTTC. Amino acid sequence: CASSQHGLARNEQFF.

The chain is built from TRBV7-4 and TRBJ1-5; 9 nucleotides line up with TRBD1. Losses at the gene ends were 1 base for V and 3 bases for J; bases not matched to a gene: 13. This CDR3 is built from 19 residues. CDR1 is SGHVT and CDR2 is SQSDAQ in the germline V gene. The CDR3 spells CASSLVVDRGYLANQPQHF. In DNA form, the CDR3 reads TGTGCCAGCAGCTTAGTAGTCGACAGGGGGTACCTGGCCAATCAGCCCCAGCATTTT.

The CDR3 spells CASSSSSYEQYF. In nucleotides, the CDR3 is TGTGCCAGCTCGTCTAGCTCCTACGAGCAGTACTTC. The rearrangement uses TRBV18 and TRBJ2-7; D is undetermined. Trimming pared 6 bases from V and 0 bases from J, leaving 6 bases between. The CDR3 has 12 residues. Per the germline V gene, CDR1 is KGHSH and CDR2 is LQKENI.

This sequence joins TRBV6-6 and TRBJ2-1, with 14 bases aligning to TRBD2. CDR1 and CDR2 from the germline V gene are MNHNY and SVGAGI (reference sequence). This CDR3 region has 15 residues. After removal of 6 bases from V and 8 bases from J, the junction contained 6 bases not matched to a gene. CDR3 residues: CASRKGTSGSYEQFF. CDR3 DNA sequence: TGTGCCAGCAGGAAGGGGACTAGCGGGAGCTATGAGCAGTTCTTC.

The rearrangement uses TRBV5-4 and TRBJ1-1; tentative D call: TRBD1 (5 bases). The CDR3 runs 15 residues. CDR1 and CDR2 (germline): SGHNT, YYREEE (reference sequence). V was pared by 0 bases and J by 1 base, with 10 bases between. Here the CDR3 DNA reads TGTGCCAGCAGCTTGGTCGGGGGAGGGAACACTGAAGCTTTCTTT. Residues: CASSLVGGGNTEAFF.

This clone was seen more than once but under ten times. This chain connects TRBV6-1 to TRBJ2-7, with 8 bases lining up with TRBD1. V gave up 6 bases and J gave up 6 bases; unmatched junction bases: 4. This CDR3 region has 12 residues. Germline CDR1 MNHNS, CDR2 SASEGT. CDR3: CASSDRGREQYF. The CDR3 DNA follows: TGTGCCAGCAGCGACAGGGGTCGCGAGCAGTACTTC.

The chain is built from TRBV7-2 and TRBJ1-1; D might be TRBD1 (5 bases). Germline loops: CDR1 SGHTA, CDR2 FQGNSA. This CDR3 region has 14 residues. The ends were cut back, 1 base at V and 5 bases at J, with 11 bases in the middle. The CDR3 bases are TGTGCCAGCAGCTTAGTAACAGGTAGGACTGAAGCTTTCTTT. As protein: CASSLVTGRTEAFF.

This chain links TRBV7-2 with TRBJ2-3; D call uncertain. Deletions cut 5 bases from V and 4 bases from J, with 19 bases between. CDR3 length: 16 residues. Per germline, CDR1 SGHTA and CDR2 FQGNSA. DNA for the CDR3: TGTGCCAGCAGCAAAGAGGCCAGCGCCCGTGCAGATACGCAGTATTTT. This translates into CASSKEASARADTQYF.

The rearrangement uses TRBV28 and TRBJ1-5; possibly TRBD1 for D (6 bases). From germline, CDR1 is MDHEN and CDR2 SYDVKM. Trimming left V 4 bases short and J 7 bases short, with 14 bases between. The CDR3 loop spans 14 amino acids. CDR3 sequence reads: CASSSQGSWQPQHF. For the CDR3, the DNA is TGTGCCAGCAGTTCACAGGGTTCATGGCAGCCCCAGCATTTT. The entire variable domain, with the rest obtained from reference TRBV28 and TRBJ1-5, is as follows: DVKVTQSSRYLVKRTGEKVFLECVQDMDHENMFWYRQDPGLGLRLIYFSYDVKMKEKGDIPEGYSVSREKKERFSLILESASTNQTSMYLCASSSQGSWQPQHFGDGTRLSIL.

The rearrangement uses TRBV3-1 (or the pseudogene TRBV3-2) and TRBJ2-1; 9 positions agree with TRBD2. CDR3 length equals 15 residues. The junction had 9 bases not matched to a gene; V was cut back by 5 bases and J by 7 bases. The germline gives CDR1 LGHDT, CDR2 YNNKEL (reference sequence). In DNA form, the CDR3 reads TGTGCCAGCAGCATCATAGCGGGAGTGGGGAATGAGCAGTTCTTC. This sequence encodes CASSIIAGVGNEQFF.

V and J are TRBV7-6 and TRBJ2-2; 8 nucleotides match TRBD2. This CDR3 spans 18 amino acids. Looked up from germline, CDR1 is SGHVS and CDR2 is FNYEAQ. Unmatched junction bases numbered 9, after V lost 0 bases and J lost 3 bases. DNA of the CDR3: TGTGCCAGCAGCTTAGCGTGGACGGGAGGGTCGCACACCGGGGAGCTGTTTTTT. Translation gives CASSLAWTGGSHTGELFF.

The V gene is TRBV11-3, the J gene TRBJ2-2, with TRBD2 identical over 12 bases. This CDR3 has 15 amino acids. The junction had 2 bases not matched to a gene; V was cut back by 5 bases and J by 4 bases. The germline gives CDR1 SGHNT, CDR2 YENEEA. The CDR3 DNA follows: TGTGCCAGCAGCCCTAGCGGGAGGGCCACCGGGGAGCTGTTTTTT. It is translated as CASSPSGRATGELFF.

The V gene is TRBV10-3, the J gene TRBJ2-7; TRBD1 aligns across 10 bases. The V and J ends lost 8 bases and 5 bases, in that order; junction bases with no gene match: 9. Germline V CDR1 and CDR2: ENHRY, SYGVKD. This CDR3 contains 14 residues. CDR3: CAISGQGMWNEQYF. The CDR3 DNA sequence: TGTGCCATCTCGGGACAGGGGATGTGGAACGAGCAGTACTTC.